This note documents a single T cell receptor (beta chain) sequence. At one end, the junction sequence differs from germline, possibly due to a read error. This sample was taken from a study of tumor and adjacent non-tumor tissue in lung cancer. Across the whole study: Patients were aged about 31 to 85, 10 men and about five women, stage I to III.

This CDR3 has 13 amino acids. CDR1 and CDR2 (germline): DFQATT, SNEGSKA (reference sequence). The template was RNA from unsorted bulk tissue. Three rounds of nested PCR, following a modified ARM-PCR protocol, produced the TCRbeta library. TCRdb processed the multiplex PCR reads anew with MiXCR; each CDR3 protein has one entry. The sample lists approximately 110,000 distinct CDR3 sequences; roughly 74% were seen once. The TCR was taken from a woman aged 60 to 75 with non-small cell lung cancer. The chain joins TRBV20-1 to TRBJ1-1, with TRBD1 as a possible D gene (5 bases). The sample was lung tumor tissue. CDR3: CSAKTGRGTETFF. The CDR3 DNA follows: TGCAGTGCTAAAACAGGACGCGGGACTGAAACTTTCTTT.